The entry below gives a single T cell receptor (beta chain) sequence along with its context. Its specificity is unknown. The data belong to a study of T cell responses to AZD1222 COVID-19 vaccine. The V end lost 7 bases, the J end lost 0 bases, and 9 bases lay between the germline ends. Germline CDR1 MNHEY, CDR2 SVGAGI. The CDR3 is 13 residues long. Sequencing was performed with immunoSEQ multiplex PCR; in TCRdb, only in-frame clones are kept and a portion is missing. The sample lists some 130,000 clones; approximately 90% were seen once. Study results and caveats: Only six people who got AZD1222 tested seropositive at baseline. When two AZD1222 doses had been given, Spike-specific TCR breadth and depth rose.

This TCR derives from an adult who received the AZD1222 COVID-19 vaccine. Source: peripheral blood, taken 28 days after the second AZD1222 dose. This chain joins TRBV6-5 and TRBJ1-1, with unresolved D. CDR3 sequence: CASIAKMNTEAFF. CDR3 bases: TGTGCCAGCATCGCGAAAATGAACACTGAAGCTTTCTTT.